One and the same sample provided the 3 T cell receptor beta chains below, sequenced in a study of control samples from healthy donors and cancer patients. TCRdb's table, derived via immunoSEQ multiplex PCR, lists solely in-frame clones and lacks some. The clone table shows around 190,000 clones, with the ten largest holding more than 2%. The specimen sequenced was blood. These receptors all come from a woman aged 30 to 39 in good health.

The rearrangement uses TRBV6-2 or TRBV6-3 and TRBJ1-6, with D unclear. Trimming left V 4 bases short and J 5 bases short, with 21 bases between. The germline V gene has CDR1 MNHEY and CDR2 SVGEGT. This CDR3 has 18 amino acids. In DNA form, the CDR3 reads TGTGCCAGCAGTTTATCCTTAGTGGGTTCTTCGGATAATTCACCCCTCCACTTT. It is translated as CASSLSLVGSSDNSPLHF.

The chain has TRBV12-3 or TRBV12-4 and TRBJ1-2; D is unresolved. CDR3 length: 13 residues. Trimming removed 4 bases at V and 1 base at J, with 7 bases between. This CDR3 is CASSSSHNYGYTF. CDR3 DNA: TGTGCCAGCAGTTCATCACATAACTATGGCTACACCTTC.

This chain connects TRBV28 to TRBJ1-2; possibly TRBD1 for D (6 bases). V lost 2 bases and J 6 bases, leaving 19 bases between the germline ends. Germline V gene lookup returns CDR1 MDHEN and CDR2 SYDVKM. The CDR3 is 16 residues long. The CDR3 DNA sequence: TGTGCCAGCAGTTTACTCATGGAGGCAGGGGCGCATGGCTACACCTTC. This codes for CASSLLMEAGAHGYTF.